The 10 T cell receptor beta chains given below trace back to one sample, sequenced in a study of patients and donors after allogeneic stem cell transplantation. Via MiXCR, TCRdb re-called the RT-PCR reads, giving one row per CDR3 protein. Here the sample spans fewer than 25,000 distinct CDR3 sequences, about 42% being singletons. Material for sequencing was blood, either unsorted or a sorted T cell fraction (not recorded which). The source of these receptors is a human donor who was either an allogeneic HSCT recipient or a stem cell or donor lymphocyte infusion donor (not recorded which). It is not recorded whose cells these are; they may come from a transplant donor.

This clonotype was seen a few times. The genes are TRBV7-2 and TRBJ2-6, with TRBD2 as a possible D gene (5 bases). V lost 0 bases and J lost 0, with 6 bases in between. CDR3 length: 16 residues. Per the germline V gene, CDR1 is SGHTA and CDR2 is FQGNSA. The CDR3 DNA follows: TGTGCCAGCAGCTTAGCAGGGAGCTCTGGGGCCAACGTCCTGACTTTC. Translating it yields CASSLAGSSGANVLTF.

This clonotype was recorded a few times. The V and J genes are TRBV29-1 and TRBJ1-2; D is undetermined. Germline lookup yields CDR1 SQVTM and CDR2 ANQGSEA. The V end lost 4 bases, the J end lost 8 bases, and 20 bases lay between the germline ends. This CDR3 region has 14 residues. The DNA of the CDR3 is TGCAGCGTTGTTTCTTTAGCCTGGGAAGAAGGCTACACCTTC. It codes for CSVVSLAWEEGYTF. Together with reference TRBV29-1 and TRBJ1-2, the CDR3 gives the full variable domain: SAVISQKPSRDICQRGTSLTIQCQVDSQVTMMFWYRQQPGQSLTLIATANQGSEATYESGFVIDKFPISRPNLTFSTLTVSNMSPEDSSIYLCSVVSLAWEEGYTFGSGTRLTVV.

The chain carries TRBV3-1 and TRBJ1-1; a weak D match, TRBD1 (6 bases). CDR1 LGHDT and CDR2 YNNKEL come from the germline V gene (reference sequence). The CDR3 has 15 amino acids. The ends were cut back, 2 bases at V and 4 bases at J, with 14 bases in the middle. CDR3 DNA: TGTGCCAGCAGCCAACAGGGGAAGAAGGGCACTGAAGCTTTCTTT. This gives the protein CASSQQGKKGTEAFF.

The chain employs TRBV12-3 or TRBV12-4 and TRBJ1-1, with TRBD1 as a possible D gene (5 bases). The CDR3 contains 11 residues. Trimming stripped 2 bases from V and 8 bases from J, with 6 bases between. DNA for the CDR3: TGTGCCAGCAGTTTAAGGGACGAAGCTTTCTTT. Amino acid sequence: CASSLRDEAFF.

V and J are TRBV2 and TRBJ2-7; D not resolved. The ends were cut back, 4 bases at V and 0 bases at J, with 13 bases in the middle. Germline V lookup: CDR1 SNHLY, CDR2 FYNNEI. The CDR3 loop spans 15 amino acids. CDR3 loop: CASSGSLPNSYEQYF. The DNA of the CDR3 is TGTGCCAGCAGTGGGAGTCTACCCAACTCCTACGAGCAGTACTTC.

The rearrangement joins TRBV7-6 to TRBJ1-2; D not resolved. This CDR3 region has 13 residues. V lost 3 bases, J lost 8 bases, and 13 bases lay in between. The V gene's germline CDR1 is SGHVS and CDR2 FNYEAQ. This CDR3 reads CASSLDGLFGYTF. DNA of the CDR3: TGTGCCAGCAGCTTGGACGGACTATTCGGCTACACCTTC. The whole variable domain, filled in from reference TRBV7-6 and TRBJ1-2, reads GAGVSQSPRYKVTKRGQDVALRCDPISGHVSLYWYRQALGQGPEFLTYFNYEAQQDKSGLPNDRFSAERPEGSISTLTIQRTEQRDSAMYRCASSLDGLFGYTFGSGTRLTVV.

The chain has TRBV5-5 and TRBJ2-1; the D call may be TRBD1 or TRBD2 (5 bases each). This CDR3 is built from 16 residues. Per the germline V gene, CDR1 is SGHKS and CDR2 is YYEKEE (reference sequence). The V end was cut by 0 bases, the J end by 0 bases, with 10 bases between. CDR3 region: CASSLGGVYSYNEQFF. DNA of the CDR3: TGTGCCAGCAGCTTGGGAGGGGTGTACTCCTACAATGAGCAGTTCTTC.

This chain connects TRBV20-1 to TRBJ1-1, with D maybe TRBD1 (5 bases). Trimming stripped 6 bases from V and 1 base from J, with 12 bases between. The CDR3 consists of 13 residues. Germline-derived CDR1 and CDR2 are DFQATT and SNEGSKA (reference sequence). The CDR3 reads CSAKRGRNTEAFF. The CDR3, as DNA: TGCAGTGCCAAACGGGGACGGAACACTGAAGCTTTCTTT.

In this sample, this clonotype turned up a few times. This sequence joins TRBV4-1 and TRBJ2-7; D is possibly TRBD1 (6 bases). Trimming took off 2 bases at V and 3 bases at J, with 11 bases between the two ends. The CDR3 totals 14 residues. Germline V lookup: CDR1 MGHRA, CDR2 YSYEKL. The chain's CDR3 is CASSQKGDVYEQYF. The CDR3 DNA reads as TGCGCCAGCAGCCAAAAGGGGGACGTCTACGAGCAGTACTTC.

This clonotype was counted only a few times. This sequence joins TRBV12-3 or TRBV12-4 and TRBJ2-2; D is uncertain. There are 13 residues in the CDR3. V lost 3 bases to trimming and J lost 5 bases, with 7 bases between them. The CDR3 protein is CASSFGVTGELFF. Written as DNA, the CDR3 is TGTGCCAGCAGTTTCGGTGTAACCGGGGAGCTGTTTTTT.